This is a list of T cell receptor beta chains from one sample in a study of beta chain features in type 1 diabetes. Sequencing used immunoSEQ multiplex PCR; TCRdb keeps in-frame clones, though not all of them. The table has approximately 280,000 clones, approximately 15% seen once. Input material: naive CD4+ T cells from blood. These receptors originate from a man in his late teens or twenties with type 1 diabetes. The CDR3 runs from the conserved cysteine through the conserved F or W. The order of the fields is clone size, V gene, D gene, J gene, CDR3 DNA, CDR3 protein. D genes are given only for firm matches. Size values are once, few and many counts, or a class for expanded clones, and some rows have none.

clone_size: few; v_call: TRBV7-9; d_call: TRBD1; j_call: TRBJ2-7; cdr3_nt: TGTGCCAGCAGCTTTCCGGGACAGGGGGCAGGCGAGCAGTACTTC; cdr3_aa: CASSFPGQGAGEQYF
clone_size: NA; v_call: TRBV7-9; d_call: NA; j_call: TRBJ2-7; cdr3_nt: TGTGCCATCGCAAGAGGAGGACGCGACGAGCAGTACTTC; cdr3_aa: CAIARGGRDEQYF
clone_size: NA; v_call: TRBV15; d_call: NA; j_call: TRBJ2-2; cdr3_nt: TGTGCCACCGCCGGTGCCGCCAACACCGGGGAGCTGTTTTTT; cdr3_aa: CATAGAANTGELFF
clone_size: NA; v_call: TRBV5-1; d_call: NA; j_call: TRBJ1-3; cdr3_nt: TGCGCCAGCAGCGTAGGGGGGGCTGGAAACACCATATATTTT; cdr3_aa: CASSVGGAGNTIYF
clone_size: NA; v_call: TRBV30; d_call: NA; j_call: TRBJ1-3; cdr3_nt: TGTGCCTGGAGTCGTGGAAACACCATATATTTT; cdr3_aa: CAWSRGNTIYF
clone_size: few; v_call: TRBV7-9; d_call: TRBD1; j_call: TRBJ2-2; cdr3_nt: TGTGCCAGCGTGGGGACAGAAGTCACCGGGGAGCTGTTTTTT; cdr3_aa: CASVGTEVTGELFF
clone_size: few; v_call: TRBV5-6; d_call: TRBD1; j_call: TRBJ1-1; cdr3_nt: TGTGCCAGCAGCAGTTACGACAGGGATCGGACGAACACTGAAGCTTTCTTT; cdr3_aa: CASSSYDRDRTNTEAFF
clone_size: few; v_call: TRBV2; d_call: TRBD1; j_call: TRBJ2-7; cdr3_nt: TGTGCCAGCAGCGGGACAGGGTCGGTCTACGAGCAGTACTTC; cdr3_aa: CASSGTGSVYEQYF
clone_size: few; v_call: TRBV28; d_call: NA; j_call: TRBJ2-7; cdr3_nt: TGTGCCAGCAGTTTAGACTACCAATCCTACGAGCAGTACTTC; cdr3_aa: CASSLDYQSYEQYF
clone_size: few; v_call: TRBV19; d_call: TRBD1; j_call: TRBJ1-1; cdr3_nt: TGTGCCAGTAGTGACCAGGGGGCGTTAGACACTGAAGCTTTCTTT; cdr3_aa: CASSDQGALDTEAFF
clone_size: NA; v_call: TRBV28; d_call: TRBD1; j_call: TRBJ1-2; cdr3_nt: TGTGCCAGCCTAAACGACCGGGACAGCCCTAACTATGGCTACACCTTC; cdr3_aa: CASLNDRDSPNYGYTF
clone_size: few; v_call: TRBV6-5; d_call: TRBD1; j_call: TRBJ1-2; cdr3_nt: TGTGCCAGCAGTTACTCGTACAGGGGGCACGGCTACACCTTC; cdr3_aa: CASSYSYRGHGYTF
clone_size: NA; v_call: TRBV7-2; d_call: NA; j_call: TRBJ2-7; cdr3_nt: TGTGCCAGCAGCTTAAAATCAGGACAGTGGGTCTACGAGCAGTACTTC; cdr3_aa: CASSLKSGQWVYEQYF
clone_size: NA; v_call: TRBV4-1; d_call: NA; j_call: TRBJ1-5; cdr3_nt: TGCGCCAGCAGCCAAAACAGGGTCCATAGCAATCAGCCCCAGCATTTT; cdr3_aa: CASSQNRVHSNQPQHF
clone_size: NA; v_call: TRBV19; d_call: NA; j_call: TRBJ1-2; cdr3_nt: TGTGCCAGTAGTATAGATCGGGGAGGATTTGGCTACACCTTC; cdr3_aa: CASSIDRGGFGYTF
clone_size: few; v_call: TRBV5-4; d_call: TRBD2; j_call: TRBJ2-6; cdr3_nt: TGTGCCAGCAGCTCGGGACTAGCGGGAGGGTTTCACTCTGGGGCCAACGTCCTGACTTTC; cdr3_aa: CASSSGLAGGFHSGANVLTF
clone_size: few; v_call: TRBV7-9; d_call: TRBD1; j_call: TRBJ2-7; cdr3_nt: TGTGCCAGCAGCCGCGCCGGACAGGTTAGCTCCTACGAGCAGTACTTC; cdr3_aa: CASSRAGQVSSYEQYF
clone_size: NA; v_call: TRBV30; d_call: TRBD2; j_call: TRBJ2-3; cdr3_nt: TGTGCCTGGAGTCTACCCCCTAGCGGGAGGCTGCGGGGTACGCAGTATTTT; cdr3_aa: CAWSLPPSGRLRGTQYF
clone_size: few; v_call: TRBV28; d_call: TRBD1; j_call: TRBJ1-2; cdr3_nt: TGTGCCAGCAGGTCCCCGGACAGGGGCTATGGCTACACCTTC; cdr3_aa: CASRSPDRGYGYTF
clone_size: NA; v_call: TRBV27; d_call: NA; j_call: TRBJ1-1; cdr3_nt: TGTGCCAGCAGACCCCAGGGGTCGAACACTGAAGCTTTCTTT; cdr3_aa: CASRPQGSNTEAFF
clone_size: few; v_call: TRBV6-6; d_call: TRBD1; j_call: TRBJ1-2; cdr3_nt: TGTGCCAGCAGTTCCGTAACAGGGGGCTTGGGCTACACCTTC; cdr3_aa: CASSSVTGGLGYTF
clone_size: NA; v_call: TRBV7-9; d_call: NA; j_call: TRBJ1-4; cdr3_nt: TGTGCCAGCAGCTCCCCCTTGGGCGGAGCGGGAAAACTGTTTTTT; cdr3_aa: CASSSPLGGAGKLFF
clone_size: NA; v_call: TRBV29-1; d_call: NA; j_call: TRBJ1-2; cdr3_nt: TGTGGGGCAGCGTCGATCTATGGCTACACCTTC; cdr3_aa: CGAASIYGYTF
clone_size: few; v_call: TRBV4-3; d_call: TRBD1; j_call: TRBJ2-7; cdr3_nt: TGCGCCAGCAGCCAAGGGTTAGGTTTAGGGACAGCCTACGAGCAGTACTTC; cdr3_aa: CASSQGLGLGTAYEQYF
clone_size: few; v_call: TRBV11-2; d_call: TRBD2; j_call: TRBJ2-7; cdr3_nt: TGTGCCAGCAGCTTAGCGACGCGGGGGGGCTTCGAGCAGTACTTC; cdr3_aa: CASSLATRGGFEQYF
clone_size: NA; v_call: TRBV14; d_call: NA; j_call: TRBJ1-5; cdr3_nt: TGTGCCAGCAGCCTGACGTATAGGAGGCCATCACCCCTCGCCCAGCATTTT; cdr3_aa: CASSLTYRRPSPLAQHF
clone_size: NA; v_call: TRBV4-3; d_call: NA; j_call: TRBJ1-6; cdr3_nt: TGCGCCAGCAGCCAAATTCGGCAGGGGAATTCACCCCTCCACTTT; cdr3_aa: CASSQIRQGNSPLHF
clone_size: few; v_call: TRBV30; d_call: TRBD2; j_call: TRBJ2-2; cdr3_nt: TGTGCCTGGAGTGTGGGGACTAGCGGGAGGCCCAACACCGGGGAGCTGTTTTTT; cdr3_aa: CAWSVGTSGRPNTGELFF
clone_size: NA; v_call: TRBV5-6; d_call: NA; j_call: TRBJ2-7; cdr3_nt: TGTGCCAGCAGCTTGATTTCAGGTGACTACGAGCAGTACTTC; cdr3_aa: CASSLISGDYEQYF
clone_size: few; v_call: TRBV7-9; d_call: NA; j_call: TRBJ1-5; cdr3_nt: TGTGCCAGCAGCGTACTCGGCAATCAGCCCCAGCATTTT; cdr3_aa: CASSVLGNQPQHF
clone_size: NA; v_call: TRBV28; d_call: TRBD2; j_call: TRBJ2-5; cdr3_nt: TGTGCCAGCAGTTGGCTTGCGGGTGGGACTAGTACTGCATATCAAGAGACCCAGTACTTC; cdr3_aa: CASSWLAGGTSTAYQETQYF
clone_size: few; v_call: TRBV18; d_call: NA; j_call: TRBJ2-2; cdr3_nt: TGTGCCAGCTCACCCTCGGTGAACACCGGGGAGCTGTTTTTT; cdr3_aa: CASSPSVNTGELFF
clone_size: few; v_call: TRBV5-4; d_call: TRBD1; j_call: TRBJ1-6; cdr3_nt: TGTGCCAGCAGCTCCACAGGGGGCGCCGGCTCACCCCTCCACTTT; cdr3_aa: CASSSTGGAGSPLHF
clone_size: few; v_call: TRBV7-9; d_call: NA; j_call: TRBJ2-1; cdr3_nt: TGTGCCAGCAGCTTAAAGGGGGTGGGGTTCTTC; cdr3_aa: CASSLKGVGFF
clone_size: NA; v_call: TRBV7-9; d_call: NA; j_call: TRBJ1-5; cdr3_nt: TGTGCCAGCAGCCCGAGGGGCGGGGGGGAGAGCAATCAGCCCCAGCATTTT; cdr3_aa: CASSPRGGGESNQPQHF
clone_size: few; v_call: TRBV19; d_call: NA; j_call: TRBJ2-7; cdr3_nt: TGTGCCAGTAAGCGATCTAGCGTGGGGGAGCAGTACTTC; cdr3_aa: CASKRSSVGEQYF
clone_size: NA; v_call: TRBV30; d_call: NA; j_call: TRBJ1-2; cdr3_nt: TGTGCCTGGAGTAGTGCAGGGAACTTCTATGGCTACACCTTC; cdr3_aa: CAWSSAGNFYGYTF
clone_size: few; v_call: TRBV18; d_call: NA; j_call: TRBJ1-1; cdr3_nt: TGTGCCAGCCGACGGGGGGCTGGCACTGAAGCTTTCTTT; cdr3_aa: CASRRGAGTEAFF
clone_size: once; v_call: TRBV18; d_call: TRBD1; j_call: TRBJ2-2; cdr3_nt: TGTGCCAGCTCGCAGGGACAGTTAATCACCGGGGAGCTGTTTTTT; cdr3_aa: CASSQGQLITGELFF
clone_size: few; v_call: TRBV4-3; d_call: NA; j_call: TRBJ2-2; cdr3_nt: TGCGCCAGCAGCCAAATAGCCGGGGAGCTGTTTTTT; cdr3_aa: CASSQIAGELFF
clone_size: few; v_call: TRBV5-1; d_call: TRBD2; j_call: TRBJ2-7; cdr3_nt: TGCGCCAGCAGTAGCGGGAGTTTGTCCTACGAGCAGTACTTC; cdr3_aa: CASSSGSLSYEQYF
clone_size: many; v_call: TRBV23-1; d_call: NA; j_call: TRBJ1-2; cdr3_nt: TGCGCCAGCATGGTTGGCGGCTACACCTTC; cdr3_aa: CASMVGGYTF
clone_size: NA; v_call: TRBV4-3; d_call: NA; j_call: TRBJ1-2; cdr3_nt: TGCGCCAGCAGCCAACGAGGGTCCCTCATCGGCTACACCTTC; cdr3_aa: CASSQRGSLIGYTF
clone_size: NA; v_call: TRBV29-1; d_call: NA; j_call: TRBJ1-4; cdr3_nt: TGCAGCGCCACCGACAGACTTAATGAAAAACTGTTTTTT; cdr3_aa: CSATDRLNEKLFF
clone_size: NA; v_call: TRBV5-1; d_call: TRBD1; j_call: TRBJ2-4; cdr3_nt: TGCGCCAGCAGCTTAGGAGACAGGGTGCTGAACATTCAGTACTTC; cdr3_aa: CASSLGDRVLNIQYF
clone_size: few; v_call: TRBV9; d_call: NA; j_call: TRBJ2-7; cdr3_nt: TGTGCCAGCAGCGTAGGAGGAGGAGTAGGGATGCCCTACGAGCAGTACTTC; cdr3_aa: CASSVGGGVGMPYEQYF
clone_size: few; v_call: TRBV7-6; d_call: NA; j_call: TRBJ1-5; cdr3_nt: TGTGCCAGCAGCATAGACAGGTATCAGCCCCAGCATTTT; cdr3_aa: CASSIDRYQPQHF
clone_size: few; v_call: TRBV7-9; d_call: NA; j_call: TRBJ1-5; cdr3_nt: TGTGCCAGCAGCTTAGAACAGGGCGGCAATCAGCCCCAGCATTTT; cdr3_aa: CASSLEQGGNQPQHF
clone_size: NA; v_call: TRBV11-2; d_call: NA; j_call: TRBJ2-1; cdr3_nt: TGTGCCAGCAGCTTAGGGGGGGACAGATACAATGAGCAGTTCTTC; cdr3_aa: CASSLGGDRYNEQFF
clone_size: NA; v_call: TRBV18; d_call: NA; j_call: TRBJ1-4; cdr3_nt: TGTGCCAGCTCACCACTTTCTGGAGATGAAAAACTGTTTTTT; cdr3_aa: CASSPLSGDEKLFF